The T cell receptor beta chain under discussion was sequenced for a study of cytomegalovirus exposure and HLA in healthy donors. Findings and limits, study-wide: Later analysis placed DRB1 highest and HLA-C lowest in TCR association rates, which differed by HLA locus. Sequencing depth across donors, presence/absence analyses assumed, was roughly uniform. Certain indistinguishable V segments, among them TRBV6-2 and TRBV6-3, were excluded.

This CDR3 spans 14 amino acids. The germline V gene has CDR1 LNHDA and CDR2 SQIVND (reference sequence). J was trimmed by 8 bases and V by 7 bases; bases with no gene match: 9. In the case of this clone: Antigen specificity is unknown.

This PCR relied on a set of 60 Vbeta primers and 13 Jbeta primers. Produced via immunoSEQ multiplex PCR; TCRdb's table is partial and in-frame only. The table shows around 100,000 clones, with approximately 72% occurring only once. The rearrangement links TRBV19 to TRBJ1-2; 11 positions agree with TRBD1. The sample comprised PBMCs. The receptor was derived from a woman in her forties or fifties in good health and CMV-seronegative. In DNA form, the CDR3 reads TGTGCCAGTACATATCTGGACAGGGGGCTGGGCTACACCTTC. Its protein product is CASTYLDRGLGYTF. Variable domain in full (rest from reference TRBV19 and TRBJ1-2): DGGITQSPKYLFRKEGQNVTLSCEQNLNHDAMYWYRQDPGQGLRLIYYSQIVNDFQKGDIAEGYSVSREKKESFPLTVTSAQKNPTAFYLCASTYLDRGLGYTFGSGTRLTVV.